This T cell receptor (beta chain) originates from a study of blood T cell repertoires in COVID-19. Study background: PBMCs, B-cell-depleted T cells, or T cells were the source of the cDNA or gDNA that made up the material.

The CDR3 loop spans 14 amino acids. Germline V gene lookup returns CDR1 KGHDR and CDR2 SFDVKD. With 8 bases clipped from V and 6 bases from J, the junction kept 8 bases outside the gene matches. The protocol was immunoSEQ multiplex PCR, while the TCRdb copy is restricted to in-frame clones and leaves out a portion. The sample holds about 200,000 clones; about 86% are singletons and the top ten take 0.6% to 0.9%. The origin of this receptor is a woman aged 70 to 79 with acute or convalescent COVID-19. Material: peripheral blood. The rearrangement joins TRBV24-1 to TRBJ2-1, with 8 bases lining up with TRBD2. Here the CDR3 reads CATTPSGSVNEQFF. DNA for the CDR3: TGTGCCACCACCCCCAGCGGGAGTGTCAATGAGCAGTTCTTC.